Listed below are T cell receptor beta chains from one sample, sequenced in a study of control samples from healthy donors and cancer patients. The method was immunoSEQ multiplex PCR; TCRdb's version includes in-frame clones alone and lacks a portion of them. Of roughly 150,000 clones in the sample, under 95% were seen once. The sequenced sample was blood. Receptors originate from a young man in good health. Each CDR3 is given with its conserved first and last residue. The D gene is left open where the match is weak. The size field is filled for only some rows; it gives once, few, many or a size class.

CDR3nt,CDR3aa,j_gene,abundance,d_gene,v_gene
TGTGCCAGCAGCTTGGGGACAGGGCCCCTCAATGAGCAGTTCTTC,CASSLGTGPLNEQFF,TRBJ2-1,NA,TRBD1,TRBV9
TGTGCCAGCTCACCCCTCGGGGGGACGGGGGTCCACACAGATACGCAGTATTTT,CASSPLGGTGVHTDTQYF,TRBJ2-3,once,TRBD2,TRBV18
TGTGCCAGCACTCGAAGGGGAGTAATCACAGATACGCAGTATTTT,CASTRRGVITDTQYF,TRBJ2-3,NA,NA,TRBV7-2
TGTGCCAGCAGCCAAAGACCCCCTAATTCACCCCTCCACTTT,CASSQRPPNSPLHF,TRBJ1-6,few,NA,TRBV7-3
TGTGCCAGCAGCGTACCCCCGAACAGGGATCGTGGCTACACCTTC,CASSVPPNRDRGYTF,TRBJ1-2,NA,NA,TRBV9
TGTGCCAGCTCACCATCGGCCGGTGGGCAGACTGAAGCTTTCTTT,CASSPSAGGQTEAFF,TRBJ1-1,NA,NA,TRBV18
TGCGCCAGCAGCCAGCTGCTAGTTAATGAGCAGTTCTTC,CASSQLLVNEQFF,TRBJ2-1,NA,NA,TRBV4-1
TGTGCCTGGAGTGTACCCCGGGGCTACACCTTC,CAWSVPRGYTF,TRBJ1-2,NA,NA,TRBV30
TGTAGCCAGGAAAGCACAGATACGCAGTATTTT,CSQESTDTQYF,TRBJ2-3,NA,NA,TRBV20-1
TGTGCCAGCGCCAGCCATGGGCCAGGAGTAGGCTACACCTTC,CASASHGPGVGYTF,TRBJ1-2,NA,NA,TRBV27
TGTGCCAGCTGGGGCAAAGCGGGCTACACCTTC,CASWGKAGYTF,TRBJ1-2,NA,NA,TRBV2
TGTGCCAGCAGTTACTCGAGGCGGGTAACCGGGGAGCTGTTTTTT,CASSYSRRVTGELFF,TRBJ2-2,NA,NA,TRBV6-5
TGTGCCAGCAGTTTATCGATCAGGGAGAGGACAGATACGCAGTATTTT,CASSLSIRERTDTQYF,TRBJ2-3,NA,NA,TRBV27
TGTGCCAGCACTCAACAGGGGGGGCATTCACCCCTCCACTTT,CASTQQGGHSPLHF,TRBJ1-6,NA,TRBD1,TRBV6-5
TGTGCCAGCAGTTACTCTCCAGGGACCGGCGATGAGCAGTTCTTC,CASSYSPGTGDEQFF,TRBJ2-1,NA,NA,TRBV6-5
TGTGCCAGCAGTTACCGAGTTCCTGGAGAGACCCAGTACTTC,CASSYRVPGETQYF,TRBJ2-5,once,NA,TRBV6-6
TGTGCCAGCAGTCTCGGTTATGGCTACACCTTC,CASSLGYGYTF,TRBJ1-2,NA,NA,TRBV6-2/TRBV6-3
TGTGCCAGTAACCGCGGGGGCAGCCAAGAGACCCAGTACTTC,CASNRGGSQETQYF,TRBJ2-5,NA,NA,TRBV19
TGTGCCTGGAAGTTCTTGGCGGCCGGGGAGCTGTTTTTT,CAWKFLAAGELFF,TRBJ2-2,NA,NA,TRBV30
TGTGCCAGCAGCGTAGATTTCAATGAGCAGTTCTTC,CASSVDFNEQFF,TRBJ2-1,NA,NA,TRBV9
TGTGCCAGCAGTGGCACCCCCGGGGACAGTCAAAATTCACCCCTCCACTTT,CASSGTPGDSQNSPLHF,TRBJ1-6,NA,TRBD1,TRBV2
TGTGCCAGCTCTCAACAGGACTACTCTGGAAACACCATATATTTT,CASSQQDYSGNTIYF,TRBJ1-3,NA,NA,TRBV18
TGTGCCAGCAGCAAACCAATCGGCCCGAACACTGAAGCTTTCTTT,CASSKPIGPNTEAFF,TRBJ1-1,NA,NA,TRBV5-4
TGTGCCAGCAGGCCAACAGGGATCGGCACTGAAGCTTTCTTT,CASRPTGIGTEAFF,TRBJ1-1,NA,NA,TRBV6-4
TGTGCCAGTAGTATTGAGAGGGGTGTCATTCAGTACTTC,CASSIERGVIQYF,TRBJ2-4,NA,NA,TRBV19
TGTGCCAGCTCGCCACAGGGAGTAGCCAAAAACATTCAGTACTTC,CASSPQGVAKNIQYF,TRBJ2-4,NA,NA,TRBV6-6
TGTGCCAGTAGTATCATCGGCAGGTTAGCGGAGGCCTCATTC,CASSIIGRLAEASF,TRBJ2-7,NA,NA,TRBV19
TGTGCCAGCAGTCAAAGGCGTGCATCTGGGGCCAACGTCCTGACTTTC,CASSQRRASGANVLTF,TRBJ2-6,few,NA,TRBV27
TGTGCCAGCGGCGGCAACACAGATACGCAGTATTTT,CASGGNTDTQYF,TRBJ2-3,NA,NA,TRBV9
TGTGCCAGCAGCGTCCTAGCGGGAGACTACAATGAGCAGTTCTTC,CASSVLAGDYNEQFF,TRBJ2-1,once,TRBD2,TRBV11-3
TGTGCCAGCAGTCCCCGAGAGACCCAGTACTTC,CASSPRETQYF,TRBJ2-5,once,NA,TRBV28
TGTGCCAGCAGTTCACCGGGACAGGGGTTTTACGAGCAGTACTTC,CASSSPGQGFYEQYF,TRBJ2-7,NA,TRBD1,TRBV6-5
TGTGCCAGCAGTATAGGAGCAGATACGCAGTATTTT,CASSIGADTQYF,TRBJ2-3,NA,NA,TRBV6-5
TGTGCCAGCAGTTCCGCCGGGGAAGGGGCAACTAATGAAAAACTGTTTTTT,CASSSAGEGATNEKLFF,TRBJ1-4,NA,NA,TRBV28
TGTGCCAGCAGCCCGATCAGGGGGAGGGATGAAAAACTGTTTTTT,CASSPIRGRDEKLFF,TRBJ1-4,NA,TRBD1,TRBV3-1/TRBV3-2
TGCAGCGTTGAAGATCTATGGGCAGGGCGAGACTATGGCTACACCTTC,CSVEDLWAGRDYGYTF,TRBJ1-2,NA,NA,TRBV29-1
TGTGCCAGCAGCTTAATGGGACGAGGCAGCACTGAAGCTTTCTTT,CASSLMGRGSTEAFF,TRBJ1-1,NA,NA,TRBV7-2
TGTGCCAGCAGCCTCCAAGACAGGGATCGTGCTGAAAAACTGTTTTTT,CASSLQDRDRAEKLFF,TRBJ1-4,NA,TRBD1,TRBV4-2
TGTGCCAGCAGCCATCAGGGTCGGAGCAATCAGCCCCAGCATTTT,CASSHQGRSNQPQHF,TRBJ1-5,NA,NA,TRBV6-2/TRBV6-3
TGCAGCGTTCTCGGGATCTTCTACGAGCAGTACTTC,CSVLGIFYEQYF,TRBJ2-7,NA,NA,TRBV29-1
TGTGCCAGCAGCCCTACAGCGAACACCGGGGAGCTGTTTTTT,CASSPTANTGELFF,TRBJ2-2,NA,NA,TRBV7-8
TGCAGTGCTAGTCCTCTGAGCCAGGCCGGTGCGGGGGAGCAGTACTTC,CSASPLSQAGAGEQYF,TRBJ2-7,NA,NA,TRBV20-1
TGTGCCAGCAGCCAAGAAGGCCCCGGGACAGGGTGGGCTGGCTACACCTTC,CASSQEGPGTGWAGYTF,TRBJ1-2,NA,TRBD1,TRBV3-1/TRBV3-2
TGCGCCAGCAGCTTGGGCCAGGAGGCTTTCTTT,CASSLGQEAFF,TRBJ1-1,NA,NA,TRBV5-1
TGTGCCAGCAGCTTCAGTGTGGGAGCGGGAAAAGTGAATGAGCAGTTCTTC,CASSFSVGAGKVNEQFF,TRBJ2-1,NA,TRBD2,TRBV9
TGTGCCAGCAGCCTAGGACAGGCGATCACTGAAGCTTTCTTT,CASSLGQAITEAFF,TRBJ1-1,NA,TRBD1,TRBV6-5
TGTGCCAGCAGCTTAGGCCTTCGACAGGTCGACGTGAACTATGGCTACACCTTC,CASSLGLRQVDVNYGYTF,TRBJ1-2,NA,NA,TRBV13
TGTGCCAGCAGTGAGGGCCCAGGGGGCGGCAATCAGCCCCAGCATTTT,CASSEGPGGGNQPQHF,TRBJ1-5,NA,TRBD1,TRBV9
TGCGCCAGCAGCTTTCAGGGGGCGTTCGTAGGACTGTTTTTT,CASSFQGAFVGLFF,TRBJ1-4,NA,TRBD1,TRBV5-1
TGTGCCAGCAGTGTAGTCGAAAAAAACATTCAGTACTTC,CASSVVEKNIQYF,TRBJ2-4,NA,NA,TRBV6-2/TRBV6-3
TGTGCCAGCAGCCCCCCGGAGGGGACAACTACGCAGTATTTT,CASSPPEGTTTQYF,TRBJ2-3,NA,NA,TRBV4-2
TGTGCCAGTAGTATCCACAGGACGATTAATCAGCCCCAGCATTTT,CASSIHRTINQPQHF,TRBJ1-5,NA,NA,TRBV19
TGCGCCAGCAGCCAAGGCACTTCTAACTATGGCTACACCTTC,CASSQGTSNYGYTF,TRBJ1-2,once,NA,TRBV4-1
TGTGCCACCAGTGGTTACGACACTGAAGCTTTCTTT,CATSGYDTEAFF,TRBJ1-1,NA,NA,TRBV24-1
TGCGCCAGCAGTGAGTTAACCACCCGCGAGTCTTGGAGGCTTAATGAAAAACTGTTTTTT,CASSELTTRESWRLNEKLFF,TRBJ1-4,NA,NA,TRBV10-2
TGTGCCAGCAGAAGCTTCCCCGGGACTAGCGATGAGCAGTTCTTC,CASRSFPGTSDEQFF,TRBJ2-1,NA,TRBD2,TRBV2
TGCGCCAGCAGCCAAGAACAGGGGCCAAATGGCTACACCTTC,CASSQEQGPNGYTF,TRBJ1-2,NA,TRBD1,TRBV4-1
TGTGCCAGCAGCGTAGCAGGAAACACTGAAGCTTTCTTT,CASSVAGNTEAFF,TRBJ1-1,NA,NA,TRBV9
TGTGCCAGCAGTTACTCCCCCCGAGGGCAGGTTGGACGAAACGAGCAGTACTTC,CASSYSPRGQVGRNEQYF,TRBJ2-7,once,NA,TRBV6-2/TRBV6-3